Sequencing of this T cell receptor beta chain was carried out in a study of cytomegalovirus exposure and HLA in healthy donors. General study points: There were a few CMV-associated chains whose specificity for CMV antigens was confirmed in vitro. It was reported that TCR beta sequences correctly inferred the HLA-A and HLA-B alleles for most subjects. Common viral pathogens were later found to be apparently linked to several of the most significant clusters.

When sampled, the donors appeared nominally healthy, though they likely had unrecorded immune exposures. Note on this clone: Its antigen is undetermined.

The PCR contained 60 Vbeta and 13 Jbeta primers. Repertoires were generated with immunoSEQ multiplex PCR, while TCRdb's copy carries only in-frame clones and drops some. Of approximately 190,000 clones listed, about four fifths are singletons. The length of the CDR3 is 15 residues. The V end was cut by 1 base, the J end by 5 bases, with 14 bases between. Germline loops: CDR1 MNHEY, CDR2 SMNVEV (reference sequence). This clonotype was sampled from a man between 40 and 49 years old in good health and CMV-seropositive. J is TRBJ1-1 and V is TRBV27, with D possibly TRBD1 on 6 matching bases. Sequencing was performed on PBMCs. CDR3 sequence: CASSLLTNTGTEAFF. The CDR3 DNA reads TGTGCCAGCAGTTTATTGACTAACACAGGGACTGAAGCTTTCTTT.